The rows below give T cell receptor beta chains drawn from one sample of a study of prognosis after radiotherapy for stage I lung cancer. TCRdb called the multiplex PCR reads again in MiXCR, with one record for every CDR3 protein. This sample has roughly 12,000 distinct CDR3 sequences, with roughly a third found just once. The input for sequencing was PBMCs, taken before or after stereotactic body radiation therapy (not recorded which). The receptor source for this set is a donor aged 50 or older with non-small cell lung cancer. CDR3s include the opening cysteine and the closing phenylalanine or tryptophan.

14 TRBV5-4 CASSPQGSGSPLHF
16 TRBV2 CASSEAAGGHYNEQFF
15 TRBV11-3 CASSPSRTRGNEQFF
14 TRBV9 CASSATSWWDEQFF
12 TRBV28 CASRASPDTQYF
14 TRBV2 CASSEHRRQVEQYF
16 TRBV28 CASSLFAGGMQETQYF
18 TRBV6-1 CASSKTRQGKVPTDTQYF
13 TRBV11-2 CASSPGHPYEQYF
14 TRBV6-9 CASSFRTSSYEQYF
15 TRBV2 CASSDQEGFNQPQHF
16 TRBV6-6 CASSYSRALHTDTQYF
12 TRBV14 CASSQFFDEQFF
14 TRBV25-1 CASSDGGGTDTQYF